The 8 T cell receptor beta chains given below trace back to one sample, sequenced in a study of blood T cell repertoires in COVID-19. The method was immunoSEQ multiplex PCR; TCRdb's version includes in-frame clones alone and lacks a portion of them. The profile shows about 200,000 clones, 70% to 90% of them singletons. The specimen sequenced was peripheral blood. The receptors stem from a man between 60 and 70 years old with acute or convalescent COVID-19.

The rearrangement links TRBV25-1 to TRBJ1-1; possible D gene TRBD1, 5 bases. Deletions cut 0 bases from V and 5 bases from J, with 19 bases between. Germline CDR1 and CDR2: MGHDK and SYGVNS. This CDR3 has 17 residues. CDR3 sequence (DNA): TGTGCCAGCAGTGAATATGGAGGGTCATGGGGGGGTACTGAAGCTTTCTTT. It codes for CASSEYGGSWGGTEAFF.

The chain carries TRBV6-1 and TRBJ1-2, with 10 bases identical to TRBD1. Germline V gene lookup returns CDR1 MNHNS and CDR2 SASEGT. V dropped 1 base and J dropped 4; count of bases not matched to a gene: 3. The CDR3 has 15 amino acids. As DNA, the CDR3 is TGTGCCAGCAGTGAAGGACAGGGGGCTTTCTATGGCTACACCTTC. It yields the protein CASSEGQGAFYGYTF.

The chain uses TRBV5-1 and TRBJ1-4; perhaps TRBD1 as D (6 bases). This CDR3 contains 15 residues. Trimming pared 0 bases from V and 7 bases from J, leaving 13 bases between. The V gene's germline CDR1 is SGHRS and CDR2 YFSETQ. In nucleotides, the CDR3 is TGCGCCAGCAGCTTGGAATGGGGGCGAGGTGAAAAACTGTTTTTT. It specifies CASSLEWGRGEKLFF.

The chain couples TRBV10-3 to TRBJ1-6; D might be TRBD1 (6 bases). CDR3 size: 15 residues. Germline CDR1 ENHRY, CDR2 SYGVKD. V was trimmed by 11 bases and J by 5 bases, leaving 19 bases between them. CDR3 sequence (DNA): TGTGCCCCCCTCCGCTCGGACAGAGATAATTCACCCCTCCACTTT. It codes for CAPLRSDRDNSPLHF.

For this clone: This specimen includes other DNA sequences encoding the same CDR3. The chain carries TRBV3-1 (or the pseudogene TRBV3-2) and TRBJ2-7; the D gene is possibly TRBD2 (5 bases). V shed 1 base and J shed 7 bases, with 5 bases lying between them. This CDR3 region has 11 residues. The germline V gene encodes CDR1 LGHDT and CDR2 YNNKEL (reference sequence). The CDR3 spells CASSQAGEQYF. The CDR3 region has the DNA TGTGCCAGCAGCCAAGCGGGGGAGCAGTACTTC.

The CDR3 coding sequence is TGTGCCATCAGTAGCGGGGGGGCCTACAATGAGCAGTTCTTC. Translation gives CAISSGGAYNEQFF. V gene TRBV10-3 combines with J gene TRBJ2-1, with 10 nucleotides matching TRBD2. The CDR3 sequence is 14 residues long. V shed 5 bases, J shed 2 bases, and the junction held 0 bases outside the gene matches. Germline V gene data show CDR1 as ENHRY and CDR2 as SYGVKD.

The V call is TRBV18, the J call TRBJ2-7, with TRBD1 as a possible D gene (5 bases). The CDR3 runs 13 residues. Trimming cost V 3 bases and J 5 bases, with 11 bases left between them. In germline, CDR1 is KGHSH, CDR2 LQKENI. In DNA form, the CDR3 reads TGTGCCAGCTCACCGCAGGGTTTAGACGAGCAGTACTTC. The encoded protein is CASSPQGLDEQYF.

V usage is TRBV2 and J usage is TRBJ1-4, with D possibly being TRBD1 (6 bases). V lost 6 bases to trimming and J lost 8 bases, with 10 bases between them. The CDR3 totals 12 residues. CDR1 is SNHLY and CDR2 is FYNNEI in the germline V gene. CDR3 nucleotides: TGTGCCAGCAGACCTGACAGGGAAAAACTGTTTTTT. It translates to CASRPDREKLFF.